This T cell receptor (beta chain) was obtained from a study of T cells in Graves' hyperthyroidism and ophthalmopathy. Among ophthalmopathy patients, the Clinical Activity Score reached at least 3, the NOSPECS grade reached at least 4, and duration remained under 3 months. Thyroid ultrasound, orbital computed tomography, clinical symptoms, and serum thyroxine and TRAb underpinned diagnoses. Out of approximately 10 ml of fresh peripheral blood came the PBMCs. This clonotype was found many times. What it recognizes is unknown. RNA transcripts provided the source from which TCR beta CDR3 regions were amplified. Carried out on the TCR CDR3, a first-round RT-PCR used the HTBI primer set. TCRdb re-derived calls from the multiplex PCR reads in MiXCR, one entry per CDR3 protein. The sample lists a few hundred thousand distinct CDR3 sequences; about 20% were seen once. V was cut by 10 bases and J by 1 base, with 10 bases left in between. The CDR3 runs 13 residues. Germline V gives CDR1 MDHEN, CDR2 SYDVKM.

General study findings and limits: Clonotypes that were expanded in thyroid above 0.001 mostly appeared in blood too.

J is TRBJ2-2 and V is TRBV28; D gene unclear. The source of this sequence is a woman in her 70s with Graves' ophthalmopathy. The sequencing input was blood. The CDR3 bases are TGTGCCACCGAAGTACAGAACACCGGGGAGCTGTTTTTT. Its protein product is CATEVQNTGELFF.